This TCR beta chain emerged from a study of blood T cell repertoires in COVID-19. Whole-study context: Donors in the United States, Italy and Spain gave samples during acute or convalescent COVID-19. T cells, B-cell-depleted T cells, or PBMCs supplied cDNA or gDNA.

Germline CDR1 MNHNS, CDR2 SASEGT. The CDR3 covers 16 residues. Trimming left V 2 bases short and J 4 bases short, with 15 bases between. Per the original methods: Estimates of nucleated cell counts were drawn from the amplification of reference gene primers. Libraries were prepared by immunoSEQ multiplex PCR; TCRdb keeps only in-frame clonotypes and omits some of them. V, J and clone size are those of that table, while D and trimming were read from the DNA. The sample has roughly 130,000 clones, over 60% seen once; the top ten hold around 13%. The sample was peripheral blood. The receptor's source is an elderly man with acute or convalescent COVID-19. J is TRBJ1-5 and V is TRBV6-1; no clear D. The CDR3 bases are TGTGCCAGCAGTGAATTGGTCGGGTCGGAAAATCAGCCCCAGCATTTT. This encodes CASSELVGSENQPQHF.